This T cell receptor beta chain originates from a study of CD8+CD57+ T cells in acquired aplastic anemia. Study summary: An average of 3.2 ug of DNA was obtained from sorted CD4+ and CD8+ cells. Whole-study findings and limits: Fewer than 35 CD8+ CDR3 sequences occurred in both the patients and the controls.

It was genomic DNA that served as the template for profiling TCR beta VDJ and CDR3. MiXCR, applied by TCRdb to the reads, yields one record per CDR3 protein. The table lists some 220,000 distinct CDR3 sequences, about 37% of them singletons, with roughly 1.1% in the top ten. This clonotype was seen ten or more times. Antigen specificity is unknown. Sample: sorted CD4+, CD8+, or CD8+CD57+ T cells (not recorded which) from PBMCs. The receptor's source is a human donor in good health, serving as a control.

The CDR3 sequence is CASSRLGTGSSYEQYF. Written as DNA, the CDR3 is TGTGCCAGCAGCCGTCTCGGGACAGGGAGCTCCTACGAGCAGTACTTC. The chain couples TRBV7-9 to TRBJ2-7; 9 bases map to TRBD1. CDR1 SEHNR and CDR2 FQNEAQ come from the germline V gene (reference sequence). Germline trimming cut 5 bases from V and 0 bases from J; bases unmatched to any gene: 8. There are 16 residues in the CDR3.